This T cell receptor (beta chain) was recovered during a study of blood T cell repertoires in COVID-19. Whole-study context: Sources were T cells, B-cell-depleted T cells, or PBMCs; the material itself was cDNA or gDNA.

The CDR3 has 13 amino acids. CDR1 MDHEN and CDR2 SYDVKM come from the germline V gene. V lost 9 bases and J 10 bases, leaving 16 bases between the germline ends. Across roughly 25 US areas, participants ranged in age from roughly 18 to 95 years. The study assigned cohorts using participant-reported clinical history. Only in-frame clones appear in the TCRdb table, and some are missing; sequencing was by immunoSEQ multiplex PCR. The sample lists 110,000 to 150,000 clones, around 80% occurring once. The sequence derives from a woman in her 50s who had recovered from COVID-19. The sample comprised PBMCs or T cells enriched from blood (not recorded which). The V and J genes are TRBV28 and TRBJ1-6, with D tentatively TRBD1 (6 bases). The CDR3 coding sequence is TGTGCCAGTAGGGGGGAGGGCGGATCACCCCTCCACTTT. Amino acids: CASRGEGGSPLHF.